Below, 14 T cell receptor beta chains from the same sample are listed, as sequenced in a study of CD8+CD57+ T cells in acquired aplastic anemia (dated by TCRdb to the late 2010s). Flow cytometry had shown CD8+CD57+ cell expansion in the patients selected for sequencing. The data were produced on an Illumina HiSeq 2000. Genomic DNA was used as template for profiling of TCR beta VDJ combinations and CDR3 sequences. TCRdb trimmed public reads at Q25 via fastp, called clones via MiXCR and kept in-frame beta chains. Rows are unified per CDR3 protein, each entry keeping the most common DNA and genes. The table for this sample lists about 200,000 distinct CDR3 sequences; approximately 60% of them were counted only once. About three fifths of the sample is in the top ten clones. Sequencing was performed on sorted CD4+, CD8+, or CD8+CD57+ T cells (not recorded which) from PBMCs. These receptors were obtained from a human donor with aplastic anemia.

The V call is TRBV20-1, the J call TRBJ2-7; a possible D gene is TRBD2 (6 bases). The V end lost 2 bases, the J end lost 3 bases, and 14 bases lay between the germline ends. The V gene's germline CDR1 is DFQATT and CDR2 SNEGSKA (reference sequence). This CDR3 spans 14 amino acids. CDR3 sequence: CSARPRTGDYEQYF. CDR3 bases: TGCAGTGCTAGACCCCGGACGGGAGACTACGAGCAGTACTTC.

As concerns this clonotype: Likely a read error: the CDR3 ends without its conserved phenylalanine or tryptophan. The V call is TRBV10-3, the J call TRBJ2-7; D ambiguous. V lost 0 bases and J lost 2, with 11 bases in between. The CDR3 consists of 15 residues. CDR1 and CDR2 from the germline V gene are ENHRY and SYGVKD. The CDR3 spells CAISESPQLPYEQYS. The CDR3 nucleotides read TGTGCCATCAGTGAGTCGCCACAATTACCCTACGAGCAGTACTCC.

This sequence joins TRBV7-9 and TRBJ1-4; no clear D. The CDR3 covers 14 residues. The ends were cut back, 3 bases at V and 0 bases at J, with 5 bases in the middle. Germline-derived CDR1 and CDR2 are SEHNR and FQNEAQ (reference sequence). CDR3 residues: CASSFQATNEKLFF. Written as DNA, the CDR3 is TGTGCCAGCAGCTTCCAGGCAACTAATGAAAAACTGTTTTTT.

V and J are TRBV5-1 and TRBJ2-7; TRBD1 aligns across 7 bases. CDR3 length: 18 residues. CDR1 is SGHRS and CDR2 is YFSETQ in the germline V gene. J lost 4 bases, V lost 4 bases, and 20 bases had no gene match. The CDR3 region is CASSDALSVQGTLYEQYF. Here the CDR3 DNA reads TGCGCCAGCAGCGATGCGCTCTCGGTACAGGGGACACTATACGAGCAGTACTTC.

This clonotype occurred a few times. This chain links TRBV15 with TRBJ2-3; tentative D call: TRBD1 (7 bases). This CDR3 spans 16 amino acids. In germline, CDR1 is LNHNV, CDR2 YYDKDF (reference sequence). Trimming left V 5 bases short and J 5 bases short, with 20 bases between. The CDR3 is CATSPQRAGGIDTQYF. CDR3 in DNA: TGTGCCACCAGCCCCCAGCGGGCAGGGGGAATAGATACGCAGTATTTT.

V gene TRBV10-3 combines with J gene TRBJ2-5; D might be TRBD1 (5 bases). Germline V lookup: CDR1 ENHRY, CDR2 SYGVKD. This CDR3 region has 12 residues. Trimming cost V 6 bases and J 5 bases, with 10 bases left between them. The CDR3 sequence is CAIRGRDETQYF. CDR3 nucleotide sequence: TGTGCCATCAGGGGGCGCGATGAGACCCAGTACTTC.

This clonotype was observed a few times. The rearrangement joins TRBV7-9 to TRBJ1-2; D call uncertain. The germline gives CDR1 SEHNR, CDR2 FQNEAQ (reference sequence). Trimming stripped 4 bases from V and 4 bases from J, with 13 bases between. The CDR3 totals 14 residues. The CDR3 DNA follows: TGTGCCAGCAGCTCTACGCCAAAGGCCTATGGCTACACCTTC. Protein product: CASSSTPKAYGYTF.

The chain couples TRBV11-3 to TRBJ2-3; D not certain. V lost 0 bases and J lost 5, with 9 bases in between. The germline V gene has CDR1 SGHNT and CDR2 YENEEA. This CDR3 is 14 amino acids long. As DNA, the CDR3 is TGTGCCAGCAGCTTAGATGTCCACCGAGATACGCAGTATTTT. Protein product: CASSLDVHRDTQYF.

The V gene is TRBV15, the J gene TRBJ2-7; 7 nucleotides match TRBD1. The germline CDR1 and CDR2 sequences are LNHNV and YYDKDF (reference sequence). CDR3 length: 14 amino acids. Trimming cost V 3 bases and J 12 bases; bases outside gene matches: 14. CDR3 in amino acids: CATSSRLGQALPYF. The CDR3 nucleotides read TGTGCCACCAGCAGCCGTCTCGGACAGGCTCTCCCGTACTTC.

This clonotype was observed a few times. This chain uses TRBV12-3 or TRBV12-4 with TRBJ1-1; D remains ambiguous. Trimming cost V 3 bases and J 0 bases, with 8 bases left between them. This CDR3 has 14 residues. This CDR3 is CASSFSGMNTEAFF. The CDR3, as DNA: TGTGCCAGCAGTTTCTCAGGAATGAACACTGAAGCTTTCTTT.

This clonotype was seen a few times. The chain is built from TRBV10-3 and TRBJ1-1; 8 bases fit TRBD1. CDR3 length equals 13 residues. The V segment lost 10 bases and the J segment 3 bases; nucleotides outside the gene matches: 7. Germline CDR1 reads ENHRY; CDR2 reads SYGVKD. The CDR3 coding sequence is TGTGCCACCACGGACAGGGTGGACACTGAAGCTTTCTTT. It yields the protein CATTDRVDTEAFF.

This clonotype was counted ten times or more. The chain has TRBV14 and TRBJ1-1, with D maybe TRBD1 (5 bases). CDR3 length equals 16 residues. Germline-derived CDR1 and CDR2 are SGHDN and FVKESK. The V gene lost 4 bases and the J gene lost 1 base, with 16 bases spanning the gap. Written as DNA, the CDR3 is TGTGCCAGCAGCCCCAAAGGTTGGGGCCGGAACACTGAAGCTTTCTTT. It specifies CASSPKGWGRNTEAFF.

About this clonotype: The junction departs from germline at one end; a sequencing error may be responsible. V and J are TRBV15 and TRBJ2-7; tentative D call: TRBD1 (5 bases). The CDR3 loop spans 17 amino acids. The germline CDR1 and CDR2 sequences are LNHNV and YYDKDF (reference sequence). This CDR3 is CAASSLTDAQRGYEQYF. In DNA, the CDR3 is TGTGCCGCCAGCAGTCTCACGGACGCTCAAAGGGGCTACGAGCAGTACTTC.

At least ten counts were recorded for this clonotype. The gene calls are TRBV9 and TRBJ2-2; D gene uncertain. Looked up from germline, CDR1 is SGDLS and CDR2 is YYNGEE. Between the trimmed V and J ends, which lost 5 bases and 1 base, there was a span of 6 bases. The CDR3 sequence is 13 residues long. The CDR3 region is CASSQENTGELFF. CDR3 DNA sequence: TGTGCCAGCAGTCAGGAGAACACCGGGGAGCTGTTTTTT.